The sequence of this T cell receptor beta chain was determined in a study of siplizumab effects on memory and regulatory T cells. The mixed lymphocyte reaction cells underwent coculture at 37°C for over 5 days. Only in-frame clones appear in the TCRdb table, and some are missing; sequencing was by immunoSEQ multiplex PCR. Found here are around 8,000 clones, about 36% of them singletons; the top ten hold roughly 5%. The CDR3 length is 15 residues. Germline CDR1 and CDR2: LGHNA and YSLEER. The J segment lost 0 bases and the V segment lost 2 bases, leaving 2 bases of the junction unmatched. With respect to this clone: Its cognate antigen is unknown.

This TCR derives from a human donor in good health; the cells came from an allogeneic mixed lymphocyte reaction. The gene calls are TRBV4-3 and TRBJ2-7; 9 positions agree with TRBD1. The specimen was CFSE-low (dividing) CD8+ T cells sorted from an allogeneic mixed lymphocyte reaction. This CDR3 is CASSQRTGDSYEQYF. CDR3 DNA: TGCGCCAGCAGCCAAAGGACAGGGGACTCCTACGAGCAGTACTTC.